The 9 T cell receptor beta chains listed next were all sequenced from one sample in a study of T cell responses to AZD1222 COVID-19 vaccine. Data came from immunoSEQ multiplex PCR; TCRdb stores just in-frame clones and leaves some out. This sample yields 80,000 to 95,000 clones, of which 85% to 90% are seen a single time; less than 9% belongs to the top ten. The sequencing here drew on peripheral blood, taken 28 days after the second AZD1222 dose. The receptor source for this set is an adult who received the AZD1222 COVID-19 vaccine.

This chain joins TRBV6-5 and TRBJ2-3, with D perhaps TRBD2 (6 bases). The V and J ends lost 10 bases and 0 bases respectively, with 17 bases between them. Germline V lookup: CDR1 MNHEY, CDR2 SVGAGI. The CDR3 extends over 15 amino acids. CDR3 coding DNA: TGTGCCACCAAATTAGCGGTCCTTAGCACAGATACGCAGTATTTT. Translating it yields CATKLAVLSTDTQYF.

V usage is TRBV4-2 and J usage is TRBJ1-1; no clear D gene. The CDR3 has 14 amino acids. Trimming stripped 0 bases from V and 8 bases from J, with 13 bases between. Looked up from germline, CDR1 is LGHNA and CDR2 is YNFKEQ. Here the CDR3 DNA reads TGTGCCAGCAGCCAAGATCTGTCACCTTCCGAAGCTTTCTTT. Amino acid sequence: CASSQDLSPSEAFF.

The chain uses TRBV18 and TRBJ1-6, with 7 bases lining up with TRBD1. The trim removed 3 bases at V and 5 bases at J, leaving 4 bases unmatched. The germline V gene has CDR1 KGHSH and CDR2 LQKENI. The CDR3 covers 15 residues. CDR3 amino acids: CASSPTGQNNSPLHF. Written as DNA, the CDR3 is TGTGCCAGCTCACCGACGGGACAGAATAATTCACCCCTCCACTTT.

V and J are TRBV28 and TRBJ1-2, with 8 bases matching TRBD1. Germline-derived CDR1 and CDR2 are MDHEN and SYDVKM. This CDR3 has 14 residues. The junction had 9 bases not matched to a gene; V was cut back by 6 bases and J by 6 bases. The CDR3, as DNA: TGTGCCAGCAGCTCAGGGGGCGGGTTTAATGGCTACACCTTC. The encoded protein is CASSSGGGFNGYTF.

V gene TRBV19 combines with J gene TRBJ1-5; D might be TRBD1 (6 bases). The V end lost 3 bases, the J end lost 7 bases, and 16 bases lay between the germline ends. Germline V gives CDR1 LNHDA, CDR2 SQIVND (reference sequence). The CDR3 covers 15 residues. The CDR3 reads CASSIMQGSRQPQHF. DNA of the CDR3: TGTGCCAGTAGTATCATGCAGGGGTCCCGGCAGCCCCAGCATTTT.

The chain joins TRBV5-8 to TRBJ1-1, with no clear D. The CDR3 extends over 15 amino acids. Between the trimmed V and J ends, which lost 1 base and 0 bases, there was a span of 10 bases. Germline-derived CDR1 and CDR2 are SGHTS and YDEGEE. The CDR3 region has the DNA TGTGCCAGCAGCTTGAAACGGAGCTTGAACACTGAAGCTTTCTTT. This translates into CASSLKRSLNTEAFF.

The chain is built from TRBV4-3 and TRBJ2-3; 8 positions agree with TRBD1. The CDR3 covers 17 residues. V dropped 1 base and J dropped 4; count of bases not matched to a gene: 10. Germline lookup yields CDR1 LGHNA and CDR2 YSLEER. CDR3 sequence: CASSQATPGGGADTQYF. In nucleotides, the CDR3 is TGCGCCAGCAGCCAAGCGACCCCAGGGGGCGGAGCAGATACGCAGTATTTT.

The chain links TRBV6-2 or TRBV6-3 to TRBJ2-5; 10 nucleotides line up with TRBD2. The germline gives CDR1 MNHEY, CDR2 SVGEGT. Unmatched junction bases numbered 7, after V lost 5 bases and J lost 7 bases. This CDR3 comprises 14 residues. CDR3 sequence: CASSASGGLRTQYF. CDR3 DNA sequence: TGTGCCAGCAGTGCTAGCGGGGGCTTACGGACCCAGTACTTC.

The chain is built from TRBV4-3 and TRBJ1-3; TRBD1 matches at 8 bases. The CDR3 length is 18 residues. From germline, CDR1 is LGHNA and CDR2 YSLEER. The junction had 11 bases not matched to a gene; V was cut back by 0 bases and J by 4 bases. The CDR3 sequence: CASSQDILPDRVGNTIYF. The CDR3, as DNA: TGCGCCAGCAGCCAAGATATTCTCCCGGACAGGGTCGGAAACACCATATATTTT.